This is a list of T cell receptor beta chains from one sample in a study of blood T cell repertoires in COVID-19. The protocol was immunoSEQ multiplex PCR, while the TCRdb copy is restricted to in-frame clones and leaves out a portion. The sample contains 170,000 or so clones, about 87% of which appear only once. The specimen was peripheral blood. The receptors were gathered from a woman in her seventies with COVID-19, enrolled during active disease. Both conserved end residues are part of each CDR3. D genes are given only for firm matches. Size is omitted from some rows. Given values are once, few, many or a class for expanded clones.

d_call j_call v_call clone_size cdr3_aa cdr3_nt
TRBD2 TRBJ2-7 TRBV6-5 once CASSYSAPSGIHEQYF TGTGCCAGCAGTTACTCGGCCCCTAGCGGGATCCACGAGCAGTACTTC
TRBD1 TRBJ2-2 TRBV24-1 . CATSASTGGAGTGELFF TGTGCCACCAGTGCCTCGACAGGGGGCGCCGGCACCGGGGAGCTGTTTTTT
TRBD2 TRBJ2-3 TRBV5-1 . CASSSISGSRTDTQYF TGCGCCAGCAGCTCCATTAGCGGGAGCCGCACAGATACGCAGTATTTT
. TRBJ1-1 TRBV7-3 . CASSQEQNTEAFF TGTGCCAGCAGTCAAGAGCAGAACACTGAAGCTTTCTTT
. TRBJ1-3 TRBV30 . CAWRSPGETSGNTIYF TGTGCCTGGAGAAGCCCAGGGGAAACCTCTGGAAACACCATATATTTT
. TRBJ1-5 TRBV10-3 . CATRDLGGNQPQHF TGTGCCACGCGAGACTTAGGAGGCAATCAGCCCCAGCATTTT
TRBD2 TRBJ2-3 TRBV9 few CASRGQGTSGRRGTDTQYF TGTGCCAGCAGGGGGCAAGGGACTAGCGGCCGTAGGGGCACAGATACGCAGTATTTT
. TRBJ2-1 TRBV28 . CASSQSGEAYNEQFF TGTGCCAGCAGTCAAAGCGGAGAGGCCTACAATGAGCAGTTCTTC
TRBD1 TRBJ1-3 TRBV6-5 . CASRRQGISGNTIYF TGTGCCAGCAGACGACAGGGTATCTCTGGAAACACCATATATTTT
. TRBJ2-7 TRBV5-1 . CASSADTYNSYEQYF TGCGCCAGCAGCGCCGACACCTACAACTCCTACGAGCAGTACTTC
. TRBJ2-4 TRBV15 . CATSRDIGGAKNIQYF TGTGCCACCAGCAGAGATATTGGCGGAGCCAAAAACATTCAGTACTTC
TRBD1 TRBJ1-6 TRBV14 . CASSQGTGKTFGSPLHF TGTGCCAGCAGCCAGGGGACAGGGAAAACCTTTGGATCACCCCTCCACTTT
. TRBJ1-2 TRBV6-5 few CASSFDTYGYTF TGTGCCAGCAGTTTCGACACCTATGGCTACACCTTC
TRBD1 TRBJ2-7 TRBV4-1 . CASSQRLPRQGTYEQYF TGCGCCAGCAGCCAAAGATTGCCGCGACAGGGAACCTACGAGCAGTACTTC
TRBD2 TRBJ2-2 TRBV6-5 . CASRSMAGVTGELFF TGTGCCAGCAGGTCAATGGCGGGAGTCACCGGGGAGCTGTTTTTT
. TRBJ1-1 TRBV27 few CASSPPTRGRNTEAFF TGTGCCAGCAGTCCTCCGACTCGCGGGAGGAACACTGAAGCTTTCTTT
TRBD1 TRBJ1-2 TRBV28 . CASSLSGTGNTYGYTF TGTGCCAGCAGTTTATCTGGGACAGGGAATACCTATGGCTACACCTTC
. TRBJ2-6 TRBV7-8 . CASRIRESGANVLTF TGTGCCAGCAGAATTAGGGAGTCTGGGGCCAACGTCCTGACTTTC
. TRBJ1-2 TRBV18 . CASSPGMNYGYTF TGTGCCAGCTCACCCGGGATGAACTATGGCTACACCTTC
TRBD1 TRBJ2-7 TRBV5-1 . CASSLGTGVIYEQYF TGCGCCAGCAGCTTGGGGACAGGGGTAATCTACGAGCAGTACTTC
. TRBJ2-7 TRBV7-3 . CASSLGHPSSYEQYF TGTGCCAGCAGCTTAGGTCACCCGAGCTCCTACGAGCAGTACTTC
TRBD1 TRBJ2-7 TRBV9 . CASSVGGDRDYEQYF TGTGCCAGCAGCGTAGGCGGGGACAGGGACTACGAGCAGTACTTC
TRBD2 TRBJ2-1 TRBV19 . CASSIAAGSSYNEQFF TGTGCCAGTAGTATAGCAGCGGGAAGCTCCTACAATGAGCAGTTCTTC
TRBD2 TRBJ2-1 TRBV7-2 . CASSLAGTSGGDEQFF TGTGCCAGCAGCTTAGCGGGGACTAGCGGGGGGGATGAGCAGTTCTTC
TRBD2 TRBJ2-3 TRBV11-2 many CASSLLSGASTDTQYF TGTGCCAGCAGCTTACTTAGCGGGGCTAGCACAGATACGCAGTATTTT
. TRBJ2-3 TRBV20-1 few CSASGRAGGSTDTQYF TGCAGTGCTAGTGGAAGGGCGGGCGGATCCACAGATACGCAGTATTTT